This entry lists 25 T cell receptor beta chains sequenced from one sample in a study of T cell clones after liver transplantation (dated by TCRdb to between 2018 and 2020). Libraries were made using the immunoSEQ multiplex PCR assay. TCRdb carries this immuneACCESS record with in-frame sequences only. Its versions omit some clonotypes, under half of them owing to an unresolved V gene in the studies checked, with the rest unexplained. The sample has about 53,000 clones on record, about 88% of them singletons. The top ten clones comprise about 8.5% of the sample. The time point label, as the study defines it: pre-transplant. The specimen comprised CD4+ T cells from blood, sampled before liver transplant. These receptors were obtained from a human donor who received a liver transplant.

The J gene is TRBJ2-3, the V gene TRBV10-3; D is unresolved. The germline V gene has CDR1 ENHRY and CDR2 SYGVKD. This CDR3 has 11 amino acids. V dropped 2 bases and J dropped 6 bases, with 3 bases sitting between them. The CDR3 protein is CAISEGDTQYF. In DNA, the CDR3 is TGTGCCATCAGTGAGGGGGATACGCAGTATTTT.

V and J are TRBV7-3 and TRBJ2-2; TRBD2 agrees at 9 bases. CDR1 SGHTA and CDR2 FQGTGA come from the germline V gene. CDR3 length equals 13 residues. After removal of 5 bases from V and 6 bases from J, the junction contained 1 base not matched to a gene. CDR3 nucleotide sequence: TGTGCCAGCAGCCGCGGGAGGGCCGGGGAGCTGTTTTTT. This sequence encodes CASSRGRAGELFF.

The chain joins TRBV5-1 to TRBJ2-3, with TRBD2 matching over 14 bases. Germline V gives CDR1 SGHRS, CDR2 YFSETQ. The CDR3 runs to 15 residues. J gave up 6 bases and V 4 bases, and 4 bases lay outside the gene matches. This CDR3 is CASSPGTSGGDTQYF. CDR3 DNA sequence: TGCGCCAGCAGCCCCGGGACTAGCGGGGGCGATACGCAGTATTTT.

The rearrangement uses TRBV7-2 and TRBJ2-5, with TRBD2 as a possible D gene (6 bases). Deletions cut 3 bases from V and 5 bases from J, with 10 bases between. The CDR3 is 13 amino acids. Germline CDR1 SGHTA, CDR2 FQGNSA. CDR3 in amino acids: CASSFGGAETQYF. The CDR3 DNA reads TGTGCCAGCAGCTTCGGCGGGGCGGAGACCCAGTACTTC.

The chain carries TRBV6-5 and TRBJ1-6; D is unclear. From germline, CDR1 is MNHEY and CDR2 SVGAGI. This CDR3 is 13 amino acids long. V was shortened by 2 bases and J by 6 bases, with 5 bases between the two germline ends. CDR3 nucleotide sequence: TGTGCCAGCAGTTACGGGATTAATTCACCCCTCCACTTT. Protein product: CASSYGINSPLHF.

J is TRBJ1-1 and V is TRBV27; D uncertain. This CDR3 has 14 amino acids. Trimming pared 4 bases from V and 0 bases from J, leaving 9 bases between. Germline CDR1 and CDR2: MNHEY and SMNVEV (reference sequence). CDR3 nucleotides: TGTGCCAGCAGTTCGGAAAGTGTGAACACTGAAGCTTTCTTT. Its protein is CASSSESVNTEAFF.

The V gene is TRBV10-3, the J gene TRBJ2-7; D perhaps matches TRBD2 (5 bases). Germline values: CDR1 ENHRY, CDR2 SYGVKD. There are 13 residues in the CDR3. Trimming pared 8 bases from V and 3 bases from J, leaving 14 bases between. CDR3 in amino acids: CAIEPSSGYEQYF. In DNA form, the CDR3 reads TGTGCCATCGAACCATCGAGCGGCTACGAGCAGTACTTC.

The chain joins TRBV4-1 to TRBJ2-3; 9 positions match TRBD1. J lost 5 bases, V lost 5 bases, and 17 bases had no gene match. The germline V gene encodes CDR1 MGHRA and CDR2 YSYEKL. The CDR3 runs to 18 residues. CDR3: CASSARLMTGGRQDTQYF. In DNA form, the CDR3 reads TGCGCCAGCAGCGCACGACTGATGACAGGGGGGCGACAAGATACGCAGTATTTT.

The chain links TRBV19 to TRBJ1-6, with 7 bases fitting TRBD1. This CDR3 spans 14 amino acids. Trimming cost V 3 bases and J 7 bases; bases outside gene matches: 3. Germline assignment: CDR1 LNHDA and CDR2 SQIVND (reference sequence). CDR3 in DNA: TGTGCCAGTAGTATTCTACAGGGGAATTCACCCCTCCACTTT. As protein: CASSILQGNSPLHF.

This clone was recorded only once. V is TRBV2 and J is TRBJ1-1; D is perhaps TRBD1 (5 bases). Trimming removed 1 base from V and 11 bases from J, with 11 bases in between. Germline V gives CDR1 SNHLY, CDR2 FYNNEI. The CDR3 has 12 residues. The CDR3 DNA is TGTGCCAGCAGTGAAGTAACAGGTATGGCTTTCTTT. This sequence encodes CASSEVTGMAFF. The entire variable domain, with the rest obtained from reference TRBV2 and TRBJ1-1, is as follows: EPEVTQTPSHQVTQMGQEVILRCVPISNHLYFYWYRQILGQKVEFLVSFYNNEISEKSEIFDDQFSVERPDGSNFTLKIRSTKLEDSAMYFCASSEVTGMAFFGQGTRLTVV.

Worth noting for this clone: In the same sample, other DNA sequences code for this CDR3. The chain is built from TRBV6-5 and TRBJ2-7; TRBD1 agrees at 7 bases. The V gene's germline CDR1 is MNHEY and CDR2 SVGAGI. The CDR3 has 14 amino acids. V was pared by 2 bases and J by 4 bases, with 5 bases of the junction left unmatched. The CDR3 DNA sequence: TGTGCCAGCAGTTACCGGGACAGAGGATACGAGCAGTACTTC. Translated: CASSYRDRGYEQYF.

CDR3 amino acids: CASSQPGDGNTIYF. CDR3 DNA: TGTGCCAGCAGCCAACCCGGTGATGGAAACACCATATATTTT. The chain carries TRBV25-1 and TRBJ1-3; no clear D gene. The CDR3 is 14 amino acids. V gave up 6 bases and J gave up 3 bases, with 12 bases separating them. Germline V gives CDR1 MGHDK, CDR2 SYGVNS.

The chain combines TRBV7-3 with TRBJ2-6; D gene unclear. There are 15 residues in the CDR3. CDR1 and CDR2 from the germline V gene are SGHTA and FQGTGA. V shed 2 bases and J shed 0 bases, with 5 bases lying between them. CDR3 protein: CASSLVLSGANVLTF. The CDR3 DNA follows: TGTGCCAGCAGCTTAGTCCTCTCTGGGGCCAACGTCCTGACTTTC.

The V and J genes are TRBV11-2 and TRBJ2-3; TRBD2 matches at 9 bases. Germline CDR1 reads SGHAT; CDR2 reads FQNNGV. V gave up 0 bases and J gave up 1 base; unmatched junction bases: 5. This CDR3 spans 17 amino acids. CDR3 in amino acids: CASSLEGTSHRTDTQYF. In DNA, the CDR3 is TGTGCCAGCAGCTTAGAGGGGACTAGCCACCGCACAGATACGCAGTATTTT.

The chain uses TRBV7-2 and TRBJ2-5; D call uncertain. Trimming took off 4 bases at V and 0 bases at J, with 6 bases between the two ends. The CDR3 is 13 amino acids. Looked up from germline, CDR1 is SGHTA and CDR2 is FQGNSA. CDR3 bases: TGTGCCAGCAGCTCAATGAACCAAGAGACCCAGTACTTC. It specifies CASSSMNQETQYF.

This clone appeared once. Written as DNA, the CDR3 is TGTGCCAGCAGGCAGAGAGGGGCGGGGGTGAACAATGAGCAGTTCTTC. Translated: CASRQRGAGVNNEQFF. The chain is built from TRBV7-2 and TRBJ2-1, with 7 bases lining up with TRBD2. This CDR3 region has 16 residues. J lost 5 bases, V lost 6 bases, and 13 bases had no gene match. Germline loops: CDR1 SGHTA, CDR2 FQGNSA. Based on the CDR3 plus reference TRBV7-2 and TRBJ2-1, the full variable domain is GAGVSQSPSNKVTEKGKDVELRCDPISGHTALYWYRQSLGQGLEFLIYFQGNSAPDKSGLPSDRFSAERTGGSVSTLTIQRTQQEDSAVYLCASRQRGAGVNNEQFFGPGTRLTVL.

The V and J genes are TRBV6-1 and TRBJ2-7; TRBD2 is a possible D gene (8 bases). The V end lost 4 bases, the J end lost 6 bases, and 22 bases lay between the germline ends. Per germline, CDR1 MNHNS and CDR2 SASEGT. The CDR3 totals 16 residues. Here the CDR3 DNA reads TGTGCCAGCAGTGTCGGGGGGGGACAGTACGGCTCCGAGCAGTACTTC. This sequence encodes CASSVGGGQYGSEQYF.

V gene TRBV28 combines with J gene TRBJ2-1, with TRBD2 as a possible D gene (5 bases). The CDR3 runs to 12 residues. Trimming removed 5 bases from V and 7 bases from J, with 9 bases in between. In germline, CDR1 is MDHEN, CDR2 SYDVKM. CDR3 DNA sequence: TGTGCCAGCAGTCCGTCGGGGAATGAGCAGTTCTTC. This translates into CASSPSGNEQFF. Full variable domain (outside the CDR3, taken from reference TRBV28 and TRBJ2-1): DVKVTQSSRYLVKRTGEKVFLECVQDMDHENMFWYRQDPGLGLRLIYFSYDVKMKEKGDIPEGYSVSREKKERFSLILESASTNQTSMYLCASSPSGNEQFFGPGTRLTVL.

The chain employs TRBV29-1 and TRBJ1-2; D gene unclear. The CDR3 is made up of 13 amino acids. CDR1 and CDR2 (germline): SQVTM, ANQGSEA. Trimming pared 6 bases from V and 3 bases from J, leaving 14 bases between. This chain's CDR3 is CSVTRGRDYGYTF. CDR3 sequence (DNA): TGCAGCGTGACCCGAGGGAGAGACTATGGCTACACCTTC.

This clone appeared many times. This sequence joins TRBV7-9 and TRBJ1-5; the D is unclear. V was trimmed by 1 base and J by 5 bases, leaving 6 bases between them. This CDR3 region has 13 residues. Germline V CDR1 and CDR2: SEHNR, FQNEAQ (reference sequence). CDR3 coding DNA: TGTGCCAGCAGCTTAGAAGAGTATCAGCCCCAGCATTTT. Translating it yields CASSLEEYQPQHF.

The CDR3 reads CASSQNEGRPGPDGYTF. In DNA form, the CDR3 reads TGCGCCAGCAGTCAAAACGAGGGACGGCCCGGTCCCGATGGCTACACCTTC. The V gene is TRBV23-1, the J gene TRBJ1-2; tentative D call: TRBD1 (5 bases). TRBV23-1 falls under the ORF class, with uncertain function. The CDR3 spans 17 residues. Trimming took off 2 bases at V and 6 bases at J, with 22 bases between the two ends.

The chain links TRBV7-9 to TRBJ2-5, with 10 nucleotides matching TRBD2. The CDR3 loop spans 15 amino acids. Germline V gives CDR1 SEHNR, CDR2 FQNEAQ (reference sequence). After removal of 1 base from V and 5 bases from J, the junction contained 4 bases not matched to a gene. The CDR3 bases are TGTGCCAGCAGCTTAGTGGGGACTAGCGAGGAGACCCAGTACTTC. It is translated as CASSLVGTSEETQYF.

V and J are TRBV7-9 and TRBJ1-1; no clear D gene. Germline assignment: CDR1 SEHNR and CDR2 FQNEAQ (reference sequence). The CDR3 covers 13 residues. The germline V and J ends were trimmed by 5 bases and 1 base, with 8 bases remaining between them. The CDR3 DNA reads TGTGCCAGCAGCACCCGGGGGAACACTGAAGCTTTCTTT. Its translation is CASSTRGNTEAFF. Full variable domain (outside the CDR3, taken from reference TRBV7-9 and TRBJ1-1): DTGVSQNPRHKITKRGQNVTFRCDPISEHNRLYWYRQTLGQGPEFLTYFQNEAQLEKSRLLSDRFSAERPKGSFSTLEIQRTEQGDSAMYLCASSTRGNTEAFFGQGTRLTVV.

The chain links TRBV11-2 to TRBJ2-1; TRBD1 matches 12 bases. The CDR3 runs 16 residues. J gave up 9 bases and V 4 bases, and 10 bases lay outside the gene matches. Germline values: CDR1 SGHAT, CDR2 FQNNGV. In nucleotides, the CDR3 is TGTGCCAGCAGCTCTATGATGGGGACAGGGGGCATTGAGCAGTTCTTC. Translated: CASSSMMGTGGIEQFF.

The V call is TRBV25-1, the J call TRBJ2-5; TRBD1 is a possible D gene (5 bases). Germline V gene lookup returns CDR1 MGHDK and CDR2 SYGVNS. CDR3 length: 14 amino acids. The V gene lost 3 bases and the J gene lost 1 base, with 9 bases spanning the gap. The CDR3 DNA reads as TGTGCCAGCAGTGAGGGCAGGGCCCAAGAGACCCAGTACTTC. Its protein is CASSEGRAQETQYF.